Listed here are 26 T cell receptor beta chains from one sample, sequenced in a study of blood T cell repertoires in COVID-19. Sequencing used immunoSEQ multiplex PCR; TCRdb keeps in-frame clones, though not all of them. The sample lists about 250,000 clones; 88% were seen once. Material: peripheral blood. The receptors derive from a woman aged 40 to 55 who had recovered from COVID-19.

This chain connects TRBV30 to TRBJ2-5, with 7 bases that match TRBD2. V was clipped by 3 bases and J by 1 base; unmatched bases: 8. From germline, CDR1 is GTSNPN and CDR2 SVGIG (reference sequence). This CDR3 region has 15 residues. CDR3 protein: CAWRGGLGLQETQYF. CDR3 in DNA: TGTGCCTGGAGGGGAGGGTTGGGGCTCCAAGAGACCCAGTACTTC.

The chain has TRBV10-3 and TRBJ2-5; D might be TRBD1 (5 bases). This CDR3 region has 13 residues. V was shortened by 4 bases and J by 5 bases, with 11 bases between the two germline ends. The germline V gene encodes CDR1 ENHRY and CDR2 SYGVKD. The CDR3 reads CAISGGPRETQYF. For the CDR3, the DNA is TGTGCCATCAGTGGGGGCCCTAGGGAGACCCAGTACTTC.

CDR3 in DNA: TGTGCCATCAGTGCGAGGGAGGATAACACCGGGGAGCTGTTTTTT. Protein: CAISAREDNTGELFF. V usage is TRBV10-3 and J usage is TRBJ2-2; D is perhaps TRBD2 (6 bases). This CDR3 comprises 15 residues. Germline V gene data show CDR1 as ENHRY and CDR2 as SYGVKD. Trimming stripped 4 bases from V and 2 bases from J, with 11 bases between.

This chain links TRBV5-1 with TRBJ1-5; 8 bases are a match to TRBD1. The CDR3 length is 16 residues. The ends lost 4 bases at V and 0 bases at J; junction bases unmatched: 6. Germline-derived CDR1 and CDR2 are SGHRS and YFSETQ. The DNA for the CDR3 is TGCGCCAGCAGCCCCGGGACAGGTATTAGCAATCAGCCCCAGCATTTT. This codes for CASSPGTGISNQPQHF.

The chain joins TRBV23-1 to TRBJ2-1; 8 bases map to TRBD1. TRBV23-1 is an ORF, and what it does is uncertain. The CDR3 extends over 17 amino acids. V lost 6 bases to trimming and J lost 3 bases; unmatched junction nucleotides: 13. The CDR3 here is CASSRRKRGQDYNEQFF. DNA of the CDR3: TGCGCCAGCAGCAGACGGAAACGGGGACAGGACTACAATGAGCAGTTCTTC.

The chain employs TRBV6-5 and TRBJ1-5; D ambiguous. This CDR3 spans 14 amino acids. Trimming left V 6 bases short and J 1 base short, with 10 bases between. The germline gives CDR1 MNHEY, CDR2 SVGAGI. The CDR3 protein is CASSRVGSNQPQHF. The CDR3 nucleotides read TGTGCCAGCAGCCGGGTTGGGAGCAATCAGCCCCAGCATTTT.

The chain uses TRBV25-1 and TRBJ2-7; 9 nucleotides match TRBD2. Germline CDR1 is MGHDK and CDR2 is SYGVNS. This CDR3 is built from 18 residues. J gave up 4 bases and V 4 bases, and 17 bases lay outside the gene matches. This CDR3 is CASSAPRGSGSLGYEQYF. CDR3 in DNA: TGTGCCAGCAGTGCCCCCAGGGGTAGCGGGAGTTTAGGTTACGAGCAGTACTTC.

The rearrangement uses TRBV7-2 and TRBJ1-6; maybe TRBD1 (6 bases). The length of the CDR3 is 16 residues. V shed 5 bases and J shed 7 bases, with 18 bases lying between them. Germline V gene data show CDR1 as SGHTA and CDR2 as FQGNSA. CDR3 protein: CASSIPGGAVNSPLHF. The DNA for the CDR3 is TGTGCCAGCAGCATCCCGGGGGGCGCGGTGAATTCACCCCTCCACTTT.

The gene calls are TRBV10-2 and TRBJ1-4; no firm D call. The germline CDR1 and CDR2 sequences are WSHSY and SAAADI. The CDR3 spans 14 residues. The germline V and J ends were trimmed by 3 bases and 7 bases, with 12 bases remaining between them. As DNA, the CDR3 is TGCGCCAGCAGTGATGCGCTAAGGAGTGAAAAACTGTTTTTT. As protein: CASSDALRSEKLFF.

The chain joins TRBV5-1 to TRBJ2-1; D unclear. V was cut by 5 bases and J by 2 bases, with 8 bases left in between. This CDR3 has 13 amino acids. Looked up from germline, CDR1 is SGHRS and CDR2 is YFSETQ. DNA for the CDR3: TGCGCCAGCAGGGGCGATGCCTACAATGAGCAGTTCTTC. This encodes CASRGDAYNEQFF.

The V and J genes are TRBV12-3 or TRBV12-4 and TRBJ2-3, with D maybe TRBD2 (6 bases). This CDR3 spans 13 amino acids. With 3 bases removed from V and 4 bases from J, the gap between germline ends came to 8 bases. As DNA, the CDR3 is TGTGCCAGCAGTTTGCGGGGACCAGATACGCAGTATTTT. Amino acid sequence: CASSLRGPDTQYF.

The chain links TRBV11-2 to TRBJ2-7; TRBD2 matches 9 bases. Trimming removed 5 bases from V and 7 bases from J; junction bases left unmatched: 12. Germline V lookup: CDR1 SGHAT, CDR2 FQNNGV. This CDR3 is 15 amino acids long. DNA for the CDR3: TGTGCCAGCAGCCCCGGGGCGGGAGGGCCGGGGGAGCAGTACGTC. It yields the protein CASSPGAGGPGEQYV.

This chain links TRBV6-2 or TRBV6-3 with TRBJ2-7, with TRBD2 as a possible D gene (6 bases). V shed 6 bases and J shed 2 bases, with 20 bases lying between them. The CDR3 consists of 16 residues. The germline V gene encodes CDR1 MNHEY and CDR2 SVGEGT. CDR3 in DNA: TGTGCCAGCAGCCCGACGGCGGGGCGTGCTGCCTACGAGCAGTACTTC. Translated, it gives CASSPTAGRAAYEQYF.

The chain joins TRBV14 to TRBJ2-5; possibly TRBD1 for D (6 bases). From germline, CDR1 is SGHDN and CDR2 FVKESK. This CDR3 spans 17 amino acids. Deletions cut 10 bases from V and 2 bases from J, with 26 bases between. The DNA of the CDR3 is TGTGCCACCGAAAAGAAGGTAGCGAAAAGGGGGCAAGAGACCCAGTACTTC. This codes for CATEKKVAKRGQETQYF.

For this clone: Other DNA sequences in the sample encode the same CDR3. The chain carries TRBV19 and TRBJ2-1, with a possible D match to TRBD2 (5 bases). CDR1 is LNHDA, CDR2 SQIVND, per germline (reference sequence). CDR3 length: 13 residues. The V end was cut by 3 bases, the J end by 7 bases, with 10 bases between. In DNA form, the CDR3 reads TGTGCCAGTAGTATTGGGCGAGGGAATGAGCAGTTCTTC. It translates to CASSIGRGNEQFF.

This clone was recorded once. V and J are TRBV15 and TRBJ2-1; D is ambiguous. CDR1 LNHNV and CDR2 YYDKDF come from the germline V gene (reference sequence). The CDR3 extends over 14 amino acids. V lost 4 bases and J lost 9, with 16 bases in between. Here the CDR3 reads CATSTRSSPGEQFF. In nucleotides, the CDR3 is TGTGCCACCAGCACGAGGTCTTCTCCGGGTGAGCAGTTCTTC.

V gene TRBV24-1 combines with J gene TRBJ2-3, with 10 nucleotides matching TRBD1. J was trimmed by 4 bases and V by 3 bases; bases with no gene match: 12. In germline, CDR1 is KGHDR, CDR2 SFDVKD. The CDR3 length is 18 residues. This CDR3 is CATSDPTGGPSNADTQYF. For the CDR3, the DNA is TGTGCCACCAGTGATCCGACAGGGGGCCCCAGTAACGCAGATACGCAGTATTTT.

In this sample, this clone turned up once. The V call is TRBV5-1, the J call TRBJ1-1, with D possibly being TRBD1 (5 bases). The germline V and J ends were trimmed by 2 bases and 7 bases, with 9 bases remaining between them. The CDR3 length is 12 residues. Per the germline V gene, CDR1 is SGHRS and CDR2 is YFSETQ. The CDR3 is CASSFDSLEAFF. CDR3 DNA sequence: TGCGCCAGCAGCTTCGACAGCCTTGAAGCTTTCTTT.

The chain uses TRBV30 and TRBJ1-2; unclear D gene. In germline, CDR1 is GTSNPN, CDR2 SVGIG (reference sequence). The CDR3 is 13 residues long. V shed 3 bases and J shed 2 bases, with 10 bases lying between them. The CDR3 protein is CAWSDDKNYGYTF. The CDR3 DNA reads TGTGCCTGGAGCGACGACAAGAACTATGGCTACACCTTC.

This clone was recorded a few times. V is TRBV19 and J is TRBJ1-1, with a tentative D call TRBD1 (5 bases). The germline V and J ends were trimmed by 5 bases and 6 bases, with 13 bases remaining between them. The CDR3 extends over 13 amino acids. Germline values: CDR1 LNHDA, CDR2 SQIVND (reference sequence). Here the CDR3 reads CASSSRGVAEAFF. Here the CDR3 DNA reads TGTGCCAGTAGTTCCCGGGGGGTTGCTGAAGCTTTCTTT.

The chain links TRBV5-1 to TRBJ2-1, with 9 bases matching TRBD1. CDR1 is SGHRS, CDR2 YFSETQ, per germline. There are 16 residues in the CDR3. J was trimmed by 0 bases and V by 3 bases; bases with no gene match: 4. The CDR3 DNA is TGCGCCAGCAGCTCCGGACAGGGGAGCTCCTACAATGAGCAGTTCTTC. Translated: CASSSGQGSSYNEQFF. The full variable domain, its missing parts supplied by reference TRBV5-1 and TRBJ2-1, is KAGVTQTPRYLIKTRGQQVTLSCSPISGHRSVSWYQQTPGQGLQFLFEYFSETQRNKGNFPGRFSGRQFSNSRSEMNVSTLELGDSALYLCASSSGQGSSYNEQFFGPGTRLTVL.

This chain connects TRBV10-3 to TRBJ1-2; 7 nucleotides line up with TRBD1. The V segment lost 2 bases and the J segment 4 bases; nucleotides outside the gene matches: 4. In germline, CDR1 is ENHRY, CDR2 SYGVKD. The CDR3 runs 14 residues. The CDR3: CAISEEGAIYGYTF. In DNA form, the CDR3 reads TGTGCCATCAGTGAGGAGGGGGCGATCTATGGCTACACCTTC.

The chain recombines TRBV18 with TRBJ2-7; 13 bases match TRBD2. Losses at the gene ends were 6 bases for V and 4 bases for J; bases not matched to a gene: 18. Germline CDR1 reads KGHSH; CDR2 reads LQKENI. The CDR3 covers 19 residues. The CDR3 DNA sequence: TGTGCCAGCTCGCCCGGCGGACTAGCGGGAGCTTGGGTCGGGTACGAGCAGTACTTC. It codes for CASSPGGLAGAWVGYEQYF.

The V gene is TRBV9, the J gene TRBJ2-7; 10 bases map to TRBD1. Germline V gene lookup returns CDR1 SGDLS and CDR2 YYNGEE. This CDR3 has 15 amino acids. Trimming at V came to 1 base and at J to 7 bases, leaving 8 bases not matched to a gene. The CDR3, as DNA: TGTGCCAGCAGCGTAAGGGACAGGGGCAGTGGGGAGCAGTACTTC. It yields the protein CASSVRDRGSGEQYF.

V is TRBV19 and J is TRBJ2-5; 10 nucleotides match TRBD2. There are 17 residues in the CDR3. J was trimmed by 5 bases and V by 7 bases; bases with no gene match: 16. CDR1 and CDR2 from the germline V gene are LNHDA and SQIVND (reference sequence). CDR3 nucleotides: TGTGCCAGTACCCATAGGCTGGGGCTAGCGGGAGTGGAGACCCAGTACTTC. It translates to CASTHRLGLAGVETQYF.

This sequence joins TRBV4-1 and TRBJ2-3; D gene ambiguous. The CDR3 extends over 17 amino acids. V shed 2 bases and J shed 0 bases, with 15 bases lying between them. Germline values: CDR1 MGHRA, CDR2 YSYEKL. The CDR3 DNA is TGCGCCAGCAGCCAATTTCCCGGGTCCTCTAGCACAGATACGCAGTATTTT. Its translation: CASSQFPGSSSTDTQYF.